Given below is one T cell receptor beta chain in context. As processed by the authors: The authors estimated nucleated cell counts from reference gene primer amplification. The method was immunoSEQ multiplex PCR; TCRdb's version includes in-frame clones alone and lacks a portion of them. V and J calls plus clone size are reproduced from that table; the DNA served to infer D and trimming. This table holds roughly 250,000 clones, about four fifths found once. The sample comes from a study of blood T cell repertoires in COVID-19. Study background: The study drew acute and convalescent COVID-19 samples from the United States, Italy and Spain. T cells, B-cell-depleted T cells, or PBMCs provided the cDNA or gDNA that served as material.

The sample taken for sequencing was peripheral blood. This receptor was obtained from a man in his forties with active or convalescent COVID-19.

The CDR3 sequence is CASSRGRPTSGAQDTQYF. The DNA of the CDR3 is TGCGCCAGCAGCCGGGGACGTCCGACTAGCGGGGCACAAGATACGCAGTATTTT. V is TRBV4-3 and J is TRBJ2-3; 11 bases match TRBD2. V lost 4 bases and J lost 5; bases outside the gene matches: 14. Germline CDR1 LGHNA, CDR2 YSLEER. This CDR3 is built from 18 residues.